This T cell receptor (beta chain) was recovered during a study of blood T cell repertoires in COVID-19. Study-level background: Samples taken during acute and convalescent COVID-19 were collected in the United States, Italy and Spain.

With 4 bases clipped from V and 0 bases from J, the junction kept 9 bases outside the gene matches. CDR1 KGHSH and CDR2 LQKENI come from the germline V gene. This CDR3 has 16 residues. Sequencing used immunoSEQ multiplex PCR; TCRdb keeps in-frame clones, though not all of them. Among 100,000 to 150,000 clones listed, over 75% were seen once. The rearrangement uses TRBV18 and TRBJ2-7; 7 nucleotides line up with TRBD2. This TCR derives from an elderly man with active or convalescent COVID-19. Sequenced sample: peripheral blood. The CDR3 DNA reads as TGTGCCAGCTCACAAACCCTAGCGGCCTCCTCCTACGAGCAGTACTTC. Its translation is CASSQTLAASSYEQYF.